This passage covers 32 T cell receptor beta chains from one sample sequenced in a study of Graves' ophthalmopathy and Graves' hyperthyroidism. As the template, RNA transcripts were used to amplify TCR beta CDR3 regions. An opening RT-PCR round employed HTBI primers and preceded a second-round multiplex PCR. MiXCR, applied by TCRdb to the multiplex PCR reads, yields one record per CDR3 protein. The sample carries some 380,000 distinct CDR3 sequences, just over 15% recorded once. Sequenced material: peripheral blood. These receptor sequences come from a woman aged 18-29 years with stable Graves' hyperthyroidism.

This clonotype turned up a few times. This rearrangement joins TRBV20-1 to TRBJ1-1; D may be TRBD1 (5 bases). Germline CDR1 DFQATT, CDR2 SNEGSKA (reference sequence). The CDR3 length is 14 residues. In nucleotides, the CDR3 is TGCACCAAAGCGGACGGGGGGTTCGGCACTGAAGCTTTCTTT. This codes for CTKADGGFGTEAFF.

This clonotype was found many times. This chain links TRBV6-5 with TRBJ2-7; D remains unclear. The CDR3 is 13 residues long. Germline assignment: CDR1 MNHEY and CDR2 SVGAGI. V lost 2 bases and J 1 base, leaving 6 bases between the germline ends. CDR3 loop: CASSYPRSYEQYF. CDR3 nucleotides: TGTGCCAGCAGTTACCCCCGATCCTACGAGCAGTACTTC.

This clonotype was counted only a few times. This could be a read error, since a much larger clone is one nucleotide away. The chain joins TRBV11-2 to TRBJ1-6, with TRBD1 as a possible D gene (6 bases). Germline V gene sequence: CDR1 SGHAT, CDR2 FQNNGV. The CDR3 spans 14 residues. The CDR3 spells CASSARQAVSHLHF. DNA for the CDR3: TGTGCCAGCAGCGCCAGACAGGCCGTATCACACCTCCACTTT.

The sample holds many counts of this clonotype. The chain joins TRBV27 to TRBJ1-3; maybe TRBD1 (6 bases). Germline assignment: CDR1 MNHEY and CDR2 SMNVEV (reference sequence). V was shortened by 6 bases and J by 8 bases, with 23 bases between the two germline ends. This CDR3 has 16 amino acids. The CDR3 protein is CASSPTAEGVLDTIYF. CDR3 in DNA: TGTGCCAGCAGCCCCACTGCAGAGGGGGTCTTGGACACCATATATTTT.

The rearrangement uses TRBV19 and TRBJ1-1; no clear D gene. The CDR3 contains 14 residues. CDR1 and CDR2 from the germline V gene are LNHDA and SQIVND (reference sequence). V was pared by 5 bases and J by 5 bases, with 15 bases between. CDR3 DNA sequence: TGTGCCAGTAGTCCGAGACGGACCGTGACTGAAGCTTTCTTT. It encodes CASSPRRTVTEAFF.

This rearrangement joins TRBV9 to TRBJ1-5, with D unclear. Germline lookup yields CDR1 SGDLS and CDR2 YYNGEE. Trimming removed 4 bases at V and 2 bases at J, with 13 bases between. The CDR3 is 15 residues long. The CDR3 sequence: CASSSAGFGNQPQHF. The CDR3 DNA sequence: TGTGCCAGCAGCTCAGCGGGCTTTGGCAATCAGCCCCAGCATTTT.

This sequence joins TRBV6-1 and TRBJ2-5; D may correspond to TRBD1 or TRBD2 (7 bases each). Germline CDR1 reads MNHNS; CDR2 reads SASEGT. With 4 bases removed from V and 4 bases from J, the gap between germline ends came to 22 bases. This CDR3 is built from 17 residues. CDR3 bases: TGTGCCAGCAGTGGCCAGGGGGGGGAGACAGGGATAGAGACCCAGTACTTC. It encodes CASSGQGGETGIETQYF.

This clonotype was detected many times. The chain links TRBV12-3 or TRBV12-4 to TRBJ1-1; possibly TRBD1 for D (6 bases). V lost 7 bases, J lost 3 bases, and 12 bases lay in between. The CDR3 runs 13 residues. The CDR3 sequence is CASNSRGHTEAFF. The CDR3 bases are TGTGCCAGCAACTCCAGGGGACACACTGAAGCTTTCTTT.

This chain uses TRBV6-2 or TRBV6-3 with TRBJ1-1; weak D call: TRBD1 (6 bases). The germline V gene encodes CDR1 MNHEY and CDR2 SVGEGT. The CDR3 runs 18 residues. V lost 5 bases to trimming and J lost 5 bases, with 27 bases between them. Written as DNA, the CDR3 is TGTGCCAGCAGTACGGGACTCGGCAGAGGGCGAGGGGGGACTGAAGCTTTCTTT. This sequence encodes CASSTGLGRGRGGTEAFF.

This clonotype was observed at least ten times. The J gene is TRBJ2-7, the V gene TRBV6-1; D possibly corresponds to TRBD1 (5 bases). The CDR3 spans 12 residues. With 7 bases removed from V and 2 bases from J, the gap between germline ends came to 9 bases. The germline V gene encodes CDR1 MNHNS and CDR2 SASEGT. Written as DNA, the CDR3 is TGTGCCAGCAAGACAGCCCCCTACGAGCAGTACTTC. This sequence encodes CASKTAPYEQYF.

This clonotype has just one count. The junction differs from germline at one of its ends, possibly a read error. The rearrangement links TRBV20-1 to TRBJ2-5, with D perhaps TRBD1 (6 bases). Germline CDR1 reads DFQATT; CDR2 reads SNEGSKA (reference sequence). The CDR3 consists of 15 residues. CDR3 sequence reads: CSARGFNRDVESQYF. The CDR3 nucleotides are TGCAGTGCTAGAGGATTTAACAGGGATGTTGAGAGCCAGTACTTC.

There are many counts of this clonotype. The chain links TRBV2 to TRBJ1-1, with D uncertain. V lost 2 bases and J lost 0, with 7 bases in between. This CDR3 contains 14 residues. Germline V gene sequence: CDR1 SNHLY, CDR2 FYNNEI. The CDR3 spells CASSEFPVNTEAFF. CDR3 sequence (DNA): TGTGCCAGCAGTGAATTTCCGGTGAACACTGAAGCTTTCTTT.

This clonotype was observed at least ten times. The V call is TRBV6-2 or TRBV6-3, the J call TRBJ1-5; TRBD1 matches at 8 bases. This CDR3 comprises 15 residues. Germline trimming cut 6 bases from V and 2 bases from J; bases unmatched to any gene: 6. CDR1 and CDR2 (germline): MNHEY, SVGEGT. CDR3 sequence reads: CASRAAGGGNQPQHF. CDR3 in DNA: TGTGCCAGCAGAGCCGCAGGGGGCGGCAATCAGCCCCAGCATTTT.

The chain couples TRBV7-9 to TRBJ1-1; 9 bases match TRBD1. Germline V gives CDR1 SEHNR, CDR2 FQNEAQ (reference sequence). This CDR3 is built from 15 residues. Trimming removed 5 bases from V and 4 bases from J; junction bases left unmatched: 8. CDR3 nucleotide sequence: TGTGCCAGCAGCCGACCCCCACAGGGGGCCACTGAAGCTTTCTTT. Its translation is CASSRPPQGATEAFF. Looking up the rest from reference TRBV7-9 and TRBJ1-1 gives the full variable domain: DTGVSQNPRHKITKRGQNVTFRCDPISEHNRLYWYRQTLGQGPEFLTYFQNEAQLEKSRLLSDRFSAERPKGSFSTLEIQRTEQGDSAMYLCASSRPPQGATEAFFGQGTRLTVV.

There are many counts of this clonotype. The CDR3 loop is CSVVGGPPNSAYEQYF. In DNA, the CDR3 is TGCAGCGTTGTGGGGGGACCTCCTAACAGTGCCTACGAGCAGTACTTC. The chain combines TRBV29-1 with TRBJ2-7; D possibly corresponds to TRBD2 (6 bases). The CDR3 has 16 residues. Germline V CDR1 and CDR2: SQVTM, ANQGSEA. Trimming pared 4 bases from V and 2 bases from J, leaving 21 bases between.

This clonotype showed up many times. This chain uses TRBV7-2 with TRBJ2-7; 9 bases are a match to TRBD2. Germline loops: CDR1 SGHTA, CDR2 FQGNSA. The CDR3 loop spans 15 amino acids. Losses at the gene ends were 1 base for V and 2 bases for J; bases not matched to a gene: 3. As DNA, the CDR3 is TGTGCCAGCAGCTTAGTCTCTAGCGGGACCTACGAGCAGTACTTC. Translated: CASSLVSSGTYEQYF.

Ten or more counts support this clonotype. An end of the junction does not agree with germline; a read error may underlie this. The V gene is TRBV12-3 or TRBV12-4, the J gene TRBJ1-1; 7 nucleotides line up with TRBD1. CDR3 length: 13 residues. CDR3 bases: TGTGCCAGCAGTTCCACAGGGGTGCTGGTAGCTTCCTTT. Its translation is CASSSTGVLVASF.

In this sample, this clonotype turned up many times. The chain carries TRBV11-2 and TRBJ1-1; D call uncertain. Germline CDR1 is SGHAT and CDR2 is FQNNGV. CDR3 length: 16 residues. V was clipped by 2 bases and J by 1 base, with 14 bases between them. CDR3 amino acids: CASSLRQDYRNTEAFF. The CDR3 nucleotides are TGTGCCAGCAGCTTAAGGCAGGATTACCGGAACACTGAAGCTTTCTTT.

This clonotype was counted many times. The chain uses TRBV12-3 or TRBV12-4 and TRBJ1-1; the D is unclear. The CDR3 totals 14 residues. V was cut by 3 bases and J by 0 bases, with 8 bases left in between. CDR3 coding DNA: TGTGCCAGCAGTTTGGGAGGGATGAACACTGAAGCTTTCTTT. This sequence encodes CASSLGGMNTEAFF.

This clonotype has ten or more counts. This rearrangement joins TRBV13 to TRBJ2-7, with 9 bases matching TRBD1. J gave up 6 bases and V 5 bases, and 8 bases lay outside the gene matches. This CDR3 comprises 14 residues. Germline lookup yields CDR1 PRHDT and CDR2 FYEKMQ (reference sequence). In nucleotides, the CDR3 is TGTGCCAGCAGCCAACCGGGACAGGGACCCGAGCAGTACTTC. Protein sequence: CASSQPGQGPEQYF. Based on the CDR3 plus reference TRBV13 and TRBJ2-7, the full variable domain is AAGVIQSPRHLIKEKRETATLKCYPIPRHDTVYWYQQGPGQDPQFLISFYEKMQSDKGSIPDRFSAQQFSDYHSELNMSSLELGDSALYFCASSQPGQGPEQYFGPGTRLTVT.

This clonotype was observed at least ten times. V usage is TRBV24-1 and J usage is TRBJ2-4; D is unresolved. CDR1 is KGHDR and CDR2 is SFDVKD in the germline V gene. CDR3 size: 17 residues. Trimming took 3 bases from V and 0 from J, leaving 14 bases between them. CDR3 sequence (DNA): TGTGCCACCAGTGATCTGCGGCAGGAACTAGCCAAAAACATTCAGTACTTC. It encodes CATSDLRQELAKNIQYF.

The chain uses TRBV6-2 or TRBV6-3 and TRBJ2-7, with D perhaps TRBD1 or TRBD2 (5 bases each). CDR3 length: 16 residues. Trimming left V 2 bases short and J 2 bases short, with 16 bases between. In germline, CDR1 is MNHEY, CDR2 SVGEGT. The CDR3 DNA reads TGTGCCAGCAGTTACGGGACGGGCGGCTCTACCTACGAGCAGTACTTC. Residues: CASSYGTGGSTYEQYF.

This clonotype was seen only a few times. The chain recombines TRBV4-1 with TRBJ1-2; D uncertain. Germline V CDR1 and CDR2: MGHRA, YSYEKL. The CDR3 contains 16 residues. V gave up 4 bases and J gave up 8 bases, with 23 bases separating them. The DNA for the CDR3 is TGCGCCAGCAGCCCTCTCGGTAACAGAATCCCCCGCGGCTACACCTTC. Encoded protein: CASSPLGNRIPRGYTF.

In this sample, this clonotype turned up many times. The chain combines TRBV6-5 with TRBJ2-5; D is perhaps TRBD2 (5 bases). Trimming removed 2 bases at V and 5 bases at J, with 18 bases between. Germline V gene sequence: CDR1 MNHEY, CDR2 SVGAGI. The length of the CDR3 is 16 residues. The DNA for the CDR3 is TGTGCCAGCAGTTACGCCGCGGGCCCACCGGGGGAGACCCAGTACTTC. Translation: CASSYAAGPPGETQYF.

This clonotype was recorded many times. The J gene is TRBJ1-1, the V gene TRBV11-2; TRBD1 matches 8 bases. Germline-derived CDR1 and CDR2 are SGHAT and FQNNGV. V lost 3 bases to trimming and J lost 0 bases; unmatched junction nucleotides: 6. This CDR3 region has 16 residues. CDR3 nucleotide sequence: TGTGCCAGCAGCTTGACCTTGGACAGGGTGAACACTGAAGCTTTCTTT. It yields the protein CASSLTLDRVNTEAFF.

This clonotype was counted at least ten times. A much larger clone lies a single base off, so this may be a read error. The chain joins TRBV6-1 to TRBJ1-1; D may be TRBD1 (6 bases). Deletions cut 5 bases from V and 3 bases from J, with 10 bases between. In germline, CDR1 is MNHNS, CDR2 SASEGT. The CDR3 spans 13 residues. The CDR3 DNA reads as TGTGCCAGCAGTATCTACAGGGACACTGAAGCTTTCTTT. Protein: CASSIYRDTEAFF.

This clonotype was detected many times. The chain employs TRBV14 and TRBJ2-5; TRBD2 might be the D (6 bases). V was shortened by 1 base and J by 0 bases, with 9 bases between the two germline ends. Germline loops: CDR1 SGHDN, CDR2 FVKESK. This CDR3 spans 15 amino acids. The CDR3 spells CASSQARDYQETQYF. The DNA for the CDR3 is TGTGCCAGCAGCCAAGCCCGGGACTACCAAGAGACCCAGTACTTC.

This clonotype has a count of ten or more. The chain has TRBV6-1 and TRBJ2-5, with D perhaps assigned TRBD1 or TRBD2 (5 bases each). The germline gives CDR1 MNHNS, CDR2 SASEGT. The CDR3 is 14 amino acids. V lost 0 bases and J lost 5, with 10 bases in between. This chain's CDR3 is CASSEAGGAETQYF. CDR3 coding DNA: TGTGCCAGCAGTGAAGCTGGGGGAGCGGAGACCCAGTACTTC.

This clonotype came up many times. J is TRBJ1-5 and V is TRBV12-3 or TRBV12-4; D not certain. This CDR3 region has 14 residues. V was pared by 5 bases and J by 1 base, with 9 bases between. As DNA, the CDR3 is TGTGCCAGCAGTCCCGAGCTAAGCAATCAGCCCCAGCATTTT. Translation: CASSPELSNQPQHF.

This clonotype was counted many times. This chain links TRBV4-1 with TRBJ2-5; 8 nucleotides align to TRBD2. The CDR3 has 16 amino acids. Germline-derived CDR1 and CDR2 are MGHRA and YSYEKL. V was pared by 2 bases and J by 3 bases, with 8 bases of the junction left unmatched. The DNA for the CDR3 is TGCGCCAGCAGCCAACAACGGGGGGGCAATGAAGAGACCCAGTACTTC. Translation: CASSQQRGGNEETQYF.

This clonotype was seen many times. The chain joins TRBV7-8 to TRBJ1-5; D remains ambiguous. CDR1 and CDR2 from the germline V gene are SGHVS and FQNEAQ. This CDR3 comprises 14 residues. Trimming removed 3 bases at V and 5 bases at J, with 11 bases between. The CDR3 spells CASSFNIVDQPQHF. CDR3 DNA sequence: TGTGCCAGCAGCTTTAATATTGTAGATCAGCCCCAGCATTTT.

V usage is TRBV27 and J usage is TRBJ2-2; D is unclear. The CDR3 loop spans 13 amino acids. V gave up 3 bases and J gave up 4 bases, with 6 bases separating them. Per germline, CDR1 MNHEY and CDR2 SMNVEV (reference sequence). The CDR3 sequence: CASSLVPTGELFF. As DNA, the CDR3 is TGTGCCAGCAGTTTGGTGCCCACCGGGGAGCTGTTTTTT.